Listed here are 32 T cell receptor beta chains from one sample, sequenced in a study of siplizumab effects on memory and regulatory T cells. Clones were read by immunoSEQ multiplex PCR, and TCRdb kept only the in-frame ones, dropping some. The sample gives about 72,000 clones, 75% to 95% of which show up once; around 30% is in the top ten. Sequenced material: CD8+ T cells sorted from blood. The receptors originated from a human donor in good health.

This clone was observed a single time. The CDR3 bases are TGTGCCAGCAGCCCTTCCAACCGGGGTCAGCCCCAGCATTTT. Encoded protein: CASSPSNRGQPQHF. The chain carries TRBV9 and TRBJ1-5; D is undetermined. This CDR3 is 14 amino acids long. Trimming removed 4 bases at V and 6 bases at J, with 14 bases between. Germline assignment: CDR1 SGDLS and CDR2 YYNGEE.

This chain uses TRBV29-1 with TRBJ1-6, with 8 bases lining up with TRBD1. Germline V gives CDR1 SQVTM, CDR2 ANQGSEA. The J segment lost 9 bases and the V segment lost 6 bases, leaving 7 bases of the junction unmatched. The CDR3 totals 13 residues. The CDR3 loop is CSVRGQGGSPLHF. CDR3 nucleotides: TGCAGCGTGAGAGGACAGGGCGGTTCACCCCTCCACTTT.

In DNA, the CDR3 is TGTGCCAGCAGTGACTCTTTTTCCGGGTACGATGGCTACACCTTC. Amino acid sequence: CASSDSFSGYDGYTF. The chain joins TRBV6-4 to TRBJ1-2; D not certain. The CDR3 is 15 residues long. Germline-derived CDR1 and CDR2 are MRHNA and SNTAGT. V was trimmed by 0 bases and J by 6 bases, leaving 14 bases between them.

The V call is TRBV9, the J call TRBJ2-3; D remains ambiguous. CDR1 is SGDLS and CDR2 is YYNGEE in the germline V gene. Trimming took 1 base from V and 2 from J, leaving 11 bases between them. The CDR3 is 15 residues long. The CDR3 DNA reads TGTGCCAGCAGCGTATGGCCCCTCCCCACAGATACGCAGTATTTT. Its protein is CASSVWPLPTDTQYF.

The chain has TRBV29-1 and TRBJ1-3; 12 nucleotides agree with TRBD1. The CDR3 extends over 14 amino acids. Germline lookup yields CDR1 SQVTM and CDR2 ANQGSEA. V trimming: 6 bases; J trimming: 3 bases; junction bases outside the gene matches: 3. CDR3 nucleotides: TGCAGCGTGGGACAGGGGGCTGGTGGAAACACCATATATTTT. It encodes CSVGQGAGGNTIYF.

The chain recombines TRBV10-1 with TRBJ2-5, with TRBD2 matching over 7 bases. In germline, CDR1 is WNHNN, CDR2 SYGVQD (reference sequence). The CDR3 extends over 13 amino acids. V lost 8 bases to trimming and J lost 5 bases; unmatched junction nucleotides: 8. The CDR3 loop is CASVGGGLETQYF. DNA for the CDR3: TGCGCCAGCGTGGGCGGGGGTTTGGAGACCCAGTACTTC.

This chain joins TRBV9 and TRBJ2-3; 7 nucleotides align to TRBD2. J lost 2 bases, V lost 0 bases, and 6 bases had no gene match. This CDR3 has 16 amino acids. The germline V gene has CDR1 SGDLS and CDR2 YYNGEE. DNA of the CDR3: TGTGCCAGCAGCGTAGTCCAGCGGGGAGACACAGATACGCAGTATTTT. It yields the protein CASSVVQRGDTDTQYF.

V usage is TRBV4-1 and J usage is TRBJ2-2, with D maybe TRBD2 (6 bases). Germline V lookup: CDR1 MGHRA, CDR2 YSYEKL. V lost 2 bases to trimming and J lost 4 bases, with 17 bases between them. The CDR3 spans 17 residues. CDR3 bases: TGCGCCAGCAGCCAATCGAGAGGAGGGGCCCTCACCGGGGAGCTGTTTTTT. This translates into CASSQSRGGALTGELFF.

This clone was counted a few times. The V call is TRBV2, the J call TRBJ2-7, with TRBD1 as a possible D gene (6 bases). The V and J ends lost 5 bases and 3 bases respectively, with 20 bases between them. Germline assignment: CDR1 SNHLY and CDR2 FYNNEI. CDR3 length equals 16 residues. The CDR3 region is CASSTTGFPTRYEQYF. The CDR3 DNA reads TGTGCCAGCAGTACTACAGGGTTTCCGACTCGCTACGAGCAGTACTTC.

The V gene is TRBV19, the J gene TRBJ1-5; D is ambiguous. Trimming cost V 3 bases and J 7 bases, with 13 bases left between them. This CDR3 contains 14 residues. Germline loops: CDR1 LNHDA, CDR2 SQIVND (reference sequence). The CDR3 region has the DNA TGTGCCAGTAGTATTTATGGGTTGGAACAGCCCCAGCATTTT. Translating it yields CASSIYGLEQPQHF.

The rearrangement uses TRBV7-2 and TRBJ2-3; 9 bases map to TRBD2. The CDR3 runs to 18 residues. J gave up 4 bases and V 2 bases, and 13 bases lay outside the gene matches. CDR1 SGHTA and CDR2 FQGNSA come from the germline V gene. The DNA for the CDR3 is TGTGCCAGCAGCTTACCACGTAGCGGGGGCATCTGGGCAGATACGCAGTATTTT. Protein: CASSLPRSGGIWADTQYF.

This sequence joins TRBV7-6 and TRBJ2-3, with TRBD2 identical over 12 bases. The CDR3 contains 15 residues. V was pared by 4 bases and J by 5 bases, with 4 bases of the junction left unmatched. Per germline, CDR1 SGHVS and CDR2 FNYEAQ. DNA for the CDR3: TGTGCCAGCAGCTGGACTAGCGGGATTGGAGATACGCAGTATTTT. It codes for CASSWTSGIGDTQYF.

The V call is TRBV9, the J call TRBJ2-7; tentative D call: TRBD2 (6 bases). The V gene lost 2 bases and the J gene lost 3 bases, with 15 bases spanning the gap. This CDR3 contains 15 residues. The germline V gene encodes CDR1 SGDLS and CDR2 YYNGEE. The CDR3 here is CASSVEVGDFYEQYF. For the CDR3, the DNA is TGTGCCAGCAGCGTGGAGGTAGGGGACTTCTACGAGCAGTACTTC.

The chain links TRBV7-9 to TRBJ2-5, with TRBD2 matching over 10 bases. Germline V CDR1 and CDR2: SEHNR, FQNEAQ (reference sequence). V dropped 5 bases and J dropped 4; count of bases not matched to a gene: 7. CDR3 size: 15 residues. The CDR3 here is CASSVRLAGGETQYF. Written as DNA, the CDR3 is TGTGCCAGCAGCGTGCGACTAGCGGGCGGAGAGACCCAGTACTTC.

The chain employs TRBV7-9 and TRBJ2-7, with D hard to call. V lost 5 bases and J lost 5, with 10 bases in between. CDR1 and CDR2 (germline): SEHNR, FQNEAQ (reference sequence). This CDR3 comprises 12 residues. In nucleotides, the CDR3 is TGTGCCAGCAGCACAGCCGGACACGAGCAGTACTTC. This gives the protein CASSTAGHEQYF.

The chain links TRBV19 to TRBJ2-1, with 8 bases fitting TRBD1. Germline V gene lookup returns CDR1 LNHDA and CDR2 SQIVND (reference sequence). The CDR3 is 18 amino acids. V was pared by 3 bases and J by 4 bases, with 14 bases of the junction left unmatched. The CDR3 sequence is CASSIVYSPGQVYNEQFF. The CDR3 DNA is TGTGCCAGTAGTATTGTTTACAGCCCGGGACAGGTATACAATGAGCAGTTCTTC.

This chain links TRBV6-5 with TRBJ2-5, with D unresolved. The CDR3 length is 16 residues. Trimming removed 3 bases at V and 2 bases at J, with 16 bases between. Looked up from germline, CDR1 is MNHEY and CDR2 is SVGAGI. The CDR3 nucleotides read TGTGCCAGCAGTTATCTGGGGAAATCGTCTCAAGAGACCCAGTACTTC. Translation gives CASSYLGKSSQETQYF.

The chain links TRBV15 to TRBJ2-7; 7 bases fit TRBD1. J gave up 0 bases and V 0 bases, and 5 bases lay outside the gene matches. CDR1 LNHNV and CDR2 YYDKDF come from the germline V gene (reference sequence). The CDR3 is 16 amino acids. In nucleotides, the CDR3 is TGTGCCACCAGCAGAGACCCGACAGGGCTCTCCTACGAGCAGTACTTC. Residues: CATSRDPTGLSYEQYF.

The chain is built from TRBV5-4 and TRBJ2-1; the match to TRBD1 covers 7 bases. V lost 4 bases to trimming and J lost 5 bases; unmatched junction nucleotides: 6. From germline, CDR1 is SGHNT and CDR2 YYREEE (reference sequence). The CDR3 is made up of 14 amino acids. In nucleotides, the CDR3 is TGTGCCAGCAGCATCCGACAGGGTGACAATGAGCAGTTCTTC. This encodes CASSIRQGDNEQFF.

The gene calls are TRBV9 and TRBJ2-3; possible D gene TRBD2, 5 bases. Trimming removed 0 bases from V and 0 bases from J, with 8 bases in between. Germline assignment: CDR1 SGDLS and CDR2 YYNGEE. This CDR3 is 15 amino acids long. CDR3 coding DNA: TGTGCCAGCAGCGTAGCAAGCGGAAGCACAGATACGCAGTATTTT. Protein product: CASSVASGSTDTQYF.

In this sample, this clone turned up a few times. The chain employs TRBV5-1 and TRBJ2-7; 9 bases match TRBD2. Germline V gene lookup returns CDR1 SGHRS and CDR2 YFSETQ. After removal of 4 bases from V and 5 bases from J, the junction contained 10 bases not matched to a gene. The CDR3 contains 15 residues. The CDR3 sequence: CASSHFAGGLNEQYF. CDR3 nucleotides: TGCGCCAGCAGCCACTTTGCGGGGGGGTTAAACGAGCAGTACTTC.

The V call is TRBV7-8, the J call TRBJ1-4; tentative D call: TRBD1 (5 bases). V lost 2 bases to trimming and J lost 4 bases, with 11 bases between them. The CDR3 runs to 15 residues. CDR1 SGHVS and CDR2 FQNEAQ come from the germline V gene. The CDR3 protein is CASSLTRDYNEKLFF. The CDR3 DNA follows: TGTGCCAGCAGCTTAACCCGGGACTATAATGAAAAACTGTTTTTT.

The CDR3 is CASSSQGAREAFF. CDR3 bases: TGTGCCAGCAGCTCACAGGGGGCTCGTGAAGCTTTCTTT. V gene TRBV7-9 combines with J gene TRBJ1-1; TRBD1 agrees at 9 bases. The CDR3 has 13 residues. CDR1 is SEHNR and CDR2 is FQNEAQ in the germline V gene (reference sequence). V shed 4 bases and J 7 bases; nucleotides not matched to a gene: 4.

CDR3 sequence: CASSGYLVLSTFNEQFF. The CDR3 DNA is TGTGCCAGTAGTGGATATTTAGTCCTCTCCACTTTCAATGAGCAGTTCTTC. This chain uses TRBV19 with TRBJ2-1; D gene uncertain. This CDR3 region has 17 residues. Germline CDR1 and CDR2: LNHDA and SQIVND (reference sequence). V was clipped by 5 bases and J by 6 bases, with 23 bases between them.

This sequence joins TRBV4-1 and TRBJ2-2, with TRBD2 as a possible D gene (5 bases). This CDR3 has 16 amino acids. Germline lookup yields CDR1 MGHRA and CDR2 YSYEKL. The ends were cut back, 4 bases at V and 1 base at J, with 13 bases in the middle. The CDR3 DNA sequence: TGCGCCAGCAGCCCGGGAAGAAAGGTGAACACCGGGGAGCTGTTTTTT. Amino acids: CASSPGRKVNTGELFF.

This chain joins TRBV11-2 and TRBJ2-5, with TRBD2 matching over 7 bases. Germline V CDR1 and CDR2: SGHAT, FQNNGV. After removal of 5 bases from V and 0 bases from J, the junction contained 0 bases not matched to a gene. The CDR3 length is 13 residues. The CDR3 DNA reads TGTGCCAGCAGCGGGGGGGACCAAGAGACCCAGTACTTC. Translating it yields CASSGGDQETQYF.

V usage is TRBV4-1 and J usage is TRBJ2-3; D assignment may be TRBD1 or TRBD2 (6 bases each). The CDR3 extends over 15 amino acids. The germline V and J ends were trimmed by 2 bases and 0 bases, with 9 bases remaining between them. In germline, CDR1 is MGHRA, CDR2 YSYEKL. The CDR3 DNA reads as TGCGCCAGCAGCCAAACAGGGACTAGCACAGATACGCAGTATTTT. It is translated as CASSQTGTSTDTQYF.

V is TRBV14 and J is TRBJ2-2, with a possible D match to TRBD2 (6 bases). The CDR3 has 17 amino acids. Trimming pared 4 bases from V and 6 bases from J, leaving 21 bases between. Germline values: CDR1 SGHDN, CDR2 FVKESK. CDR3 amino acids: CASSPEVAREVSGELFF. CDR3 DNA: TGTGCCAGCAGCCCGGAGGTCGCCAGGGAGGTTTCCGGGGAGCTGTTTTTT.

The J gene is TRBJ1-2, the V gene TRBV5-4; D unresolved. This CDR3 has 13 amino acids. CDR1 is SGHNT, CDR2 YYREEE, per germline (reference sequence). V shed 0 bases and J shed 8 bases, with 11 bases lying between them. CDR3 loop: CASSLAPGGGYTF. CDR3 nucleotide sequence: TGTGCCAGCAGCTTGGCCCCAGGAGGCGGCTACACCTTC.

The V gene is TRBV7-2, the J gene TRBJ2-1; 9 nucleotides line up with TRBD2. The germline V gene encodes CDR1 SGHTA and CDR2 FQGNSA. The CDR3 totals 15 residues. V dropped 4 bases and J dropped 4; count of bases not matched to a gene: 5. In DNA, the CDR3 is TGTGCCAGCAGCTCGGGACTAGCCCTGTACAATGAGCAGTTCTTC. It yields the protein CASSSGLALYNEQFF.

This chain joins TRBV5-1 and TRBJ2-3, with 8 bases identical to TRBD2. The CDR3 is 14 amino acids. After removal of 3 bases from V and 3 bases from J, the junction contained 3 bases not matched to a gene. From germline, CDR1 is SGHRS and CDR2 YFSETQ. CDR3 nucleotides: TGCGCCAGCAGCTCAGGACTAGCTACAGATACGCAGTATTTT. Translating it yields CASSSGLATDTQYF.

The chain is built from TRBV12-5 and TRBJ2-3; 16 nucleotides agree with TRBD2. The V segment lost 2 bases and the J segment 4 bases; nucleotides outside the gene matches: 9. The CDR3 totals 19 residues. Germline assignment: CDR1 LGHNT and CDR2 FRNRAP. The CDR3 DNA reads TGTGCTAGTGGTTTGCCCCCCGGGACTAGCGGGGGGGATTCAGATACGCAGTATTTT. This translates into CASGLPPGTSGGDSDTQYF.